The entry that follows covers one T cell receptor (beta chain) sequence. This clonotype was picked up a small number of times. It lacks a known antigen. Base qualities are missing; no much larger clone stands one base away. The record originates from a study of post-analysis software for immune sequencing data (dated by TCRdb to between 2014 and 2016). For context, the study as a whole: The recorded disease courses included relapsing-remitting, secondary progressive and progressive-relapsing multiple sclerosis, and some patients had no subtype annotation. The patient repertoires were compared against approximately eleven previously published healthy control repertoires obtained from donors aged about 6 to 27 years. A subset of samples was prepared in parallel using single-end sample barcoding, then pooled and co-amplified after Illumina adapter ligation.

The library came from PCR. The instrument was an Illumina HiSeq 2500. Unique molecular identifiers were incorporated into TCR beta cDNA libraries to reduce PCR and sequencing biases. Every 1 to 10 million input T cells yielded about 500,000 cDNA molecules, meaning each molecule approximated one T cell. The same protocol used for the earlier healthy control dataset was applied to prepare and sequence the patient libraries. Samples belonging to the same batch were prepared together, multiplexed and sequenced on a shared HiSeq lane. The study's own analysis went as follows. Raw barcoded reads were processed with MIGEC, and single-read molecular identifier groups were discarded before consensus assembly and CDR3 extraction. VDJtools was used for post-analysis of the clonotype tables, with diversity normalized by down-sampling every dataset to the smallest sample size. To correct batch-related cross-sample contamination, repertoire overlap clustering matched CDR3 amino acid sequences but not nucleotide sequences. The raw public data were reprocessed by TCRdb itself: fastp quality trimming at Q25, MiXCR clonotype calling, in-frame beta chains only. When rows share a CDR3 protein, they turn into one entry using the most common DNA and genes. TCRdb's processing, not the authors', yielded these V and J calls. The sample table shows about 380,000 distinct CDR3 sequences, and around 33% are seen once. The ten top clones hold around an eighth of the sample.

The CDR3 contains 15 residues, cysteine and phenylalanine counted. CDR3 DNA only is kept here, 45 bases in frame from base 1. V is clipped by 4 bases and J by 2 bases, and the sequence between their germline boundaries is 13 bases long. CDR1 and CDR2, per the germline V gene, are SGHDN and FVKESK. TCR beta repertoires were profiled from peripheral blood of approximately 13 young patients with multiple sclerosis to demonstrate the VDJtools post-analysis software. The multiple sclerosis patients were children and adolescents ranging in age from about 6 to 17 years. Study-level results and caveats: A few TRBV segments, including TRBV5-6, TRBV5-1 and TRBV20-1, were significantly more frequent in patients than controls. The control group was slightly older than the multiple sclerosis patient group. Significantly lower normalized Chao1 diversity was found in multiple sclerosis patients than in controls, suggesting substantial peripheral T-cell clonal expansion. When samples were clustered directly using the F measure, samples prepared in the same batch co-clustered strongly, which prompted a batch-effect correction.

The receptor comes from a girl aged 10 to 17 with multiple sclerosis. Sequencing was done on a sample of blood. Recombination joined TRBV14 with TRBJ2-3; the D gene is perhaps TRBD1, from 6 matching bases. The CDR3 reads as follows: CASSPIQGSTDTQYF. In nucleotide form, the sequence is TGTGCCAGCAGCCCGATACAGGGATCCACAGATACGCAGTATTTT.